These T cell receptor beta chains were read from a single sample in a study of T-cell memory formation after mild COVID-19. Using its own MiXCR run on the 5' RACE reads, TCRdb lists one record per CDR3 protein. The data contain around 470,000 distinct CDR3 sequences, 20% of them singletons. What was sequenced was PBMCs or a T cell subset sorted from them (not recorded which). The receptors were sampled from an adult woman who had mild COVID-19 (a few samples of this study predate the infection). Cell type and time point are not known. CDR3s include the opening cysteine and the closing phenylalanine or tryptophan. D genes are given only for firm matches. A row's size may be missing; if present it is once, few, many or a size class.

J gene: TRBJ1-1; D gene: .; V gene: TRBV5-1; clone size: few; CDR3 DNA: TGCGCCAGCAGCCCCCGCCCACGGGACACCGGACGCGAAGCTTTCTTT; CDR3 protein: CASSPRPRDTGREAFF
J gene: TRBJ2-3; D gene: TRBD2; V gene: TRBV10-3; clone size: many; CDR3 DNA: TGTGCCAGCTACGCCGGGAGGCAGGCAGATACGCAGTATTTT; CDR3 protein: CASYAGRQADTQYF
J gene: TRBJ1-5; D gene: .; V gene: TRBV20-1; clone size: few; CDR3 DNA: TGCAGTCCGAGAGGGGGGGTTAATCAGCCCCAGCATTTT; CDR3 protein: CSPRGGVNQPQHF
J gene: TRBJ2-7; D gene: TRBD2; V gene: TRBV5-1; clone size: .; CDR3 DNA: TGCGCCAGCAGCCTAGCGGGGGGGCCGTGGGAGCAGTACTTC; CDR3 protein: CASSLAGGPWEQYF
J gene: TRBJ1-1; D gene: .; V gene: TRBV4-1; clone size: .; CDR3 DNA: TGCGCCAGCAGCGACTCGCGCAGGGAAACTGAAGCTTTCTTT; CDR3 protein: CASSDSRRETEAFF
J gene: TRBJ2-2; D gene: .; V gene: TRBV5-6; clone size: .; CDR3 DNA: TGTGCCAGCAGCTTGTTGACAGCGAACACCGGGGAGCTGTTTTTT; CDR3 protein: CASSLLTANTGELFF
J gene: TRBJ1-1; D gene: .; V gene: TRBV5-6; clone size: few; CDR3 DNA: TGTGCCAGCAGCTTTGAACGAGTCAGACGAATGAACACTGAAGCTTTCTTT; CDR3 protein: CASSFERVRRMNTEAFF
J gene: TRBJ2-1; D gene: .; V gene: TRBV5-1; clone size: few; CDR3 DNA: TGCGCCAGCAGCTTAAAGGGAGGTGGGCAGTTCTTC; CDR3 protein: CASSLKGGGQFF
J gene: TRBJ1-2; D gene: .; V gene: TRBV29-1; clone size: .; CDR3 DNA: TGCAGCGTCCAAGGGAGGGGGAGATACTATGGCTACACCTTC; CDR3 protein: CSVQGRGRYYGYTF
J gene: TRBJ2-3; D gene: TRBD2; V gene: TRBV4-2; clone size: .; CDR3 DNA: TGTGCCAGCAGCCATTATGCGGGGGGCAACACAGATACGCAGTATTTT; CDR3 protein: CASSHYAGGNTDTQYF
J gene: TRBJ2-3; D gene: .; V gene: TRBV4-1; clone size: few; CDR3 DNA: TGCGCCAGCAGCCAAGGGGTGGGCACAGATACGCAGTATTTT; CDR3 protein: CASSQGVGTDTQYF
J gene: TRBJ1-2; D gene: TRBD1; V gene: TRBV2; clone size: .; CDR3 DNA: TGTGCCAGCAGTCGAGAGGGGGACAGCAAAAGAAACTATGGCTACACCTTC; CDR3 protein: CASSREGDSKRNYGYTF
J gene: TRBJ2-3; D gene: .; V gene: TRBV7-8; clone size: many; CDR3 DNA: TGTGCCAGCAGCTTATGGTGGGATACGCAGTATTTT; CDR3 protein: CASSLWWDTQYF
J gene: TRBJ1-3; D gene: .; V gene: TRBV29-1; clone size: few; CDR3 DNA: TGCAGCGCAGTAGGCATCTCTGGAAACACCATATATTTT; CDR3 protein: CSAVGISGNTIYF
J gene: TRBJ1-2; D gene: .; V gene: TRBV5-1; clone size: .; CDR3 DNA: TGCGCCAGCAGCCCACAGGGCAGGGATGGCTACACCTTC; CDR3 protein: CASSPQGRDGYTF
J gene: TRBJ2-7; D gene: .; V gene: TRBV3-1; clone size: few; CDR3 DNA: TGTGCCAGCAGCCAGGGTGCCTCGGGTTACGAGCAGTACTTC; CDR3 protein: CASSQGASGYEQYF
J gene: TRBJ2-5; D gene: TRBD2; V gene: TRBV7-3; clone size: many; CDR3 DNA: TGTGCCAGCAGCCAAGCGGGGGGTGTGGAGACCCAGTACTTC; CDR3 protein: CASSQAGGVETQYF
J gene: TRBJ2-2; D gene: TRBD1; V gene: TRBV3-1; clone size: .; CDR3 DNA: TGTGCCAGCAGCCGGGACAGGGCGAACACCGGGGAGCTGTTTTTT; CDR3 protein: CASSRDRANTGELFF
J gene: TRBJ1-2; D gene: .; V gene: TRBV5-1; clone size: .; CDR3 DNA: TGCGCCAGCAGCTTGGGTTTGGCAGCCCTTTCCGAGAGCCCTTCAGCGTATGGCTACACCTTC; CDR3 protein: CASSLGLAALSESPSAYGYTF
J gene: TRBJ2-7; D gene: TRBD2; V gene: TRBV7-2; clone size: .; CDR3 DNA: TGTGCCAGCAGCCCCCCAAGTAGCGGGAACTACGAGCAGTACTTC; CDR3 protein: CASSPPSSGNYEQYF
J gene: TRBJ1-1; D gene: TRBD1; V gene: TRBV30; clone size: few; CDR3 DNA: TGTGCCTGGAGGGGGACAGGATGGGGTGAAGCTTTCTTT; CDR3 protein: CAWRGTGWGEAFF
J gene: TRBJ2-7; D gene: .; V gene: TRBV29-1; clone size: few; CDR3 DNA: TGCAGCGTGCGTACAGGCGACGAGCAGTACTTC; CDR3 protein: CSVRTGDEQYF
J gene: TRBJ1-1; D gene: .; V gene: TRBV20-1; clone size: .; CDR3 DNA: TGCAGTGCAGGGGACGGGGTCACTGAAGCTTTCTTT; CDR3 protein: CSAGDGVTEAFF
J gene: TRBJ1-5; D gene: TRBD1; V gene: TRBV5-1; clone size: few; CDR3 DNA: TGCGCCAGCAGTCAAGACAGGGGGAGTCAGCCCCAGCATTTT; CDR3 protein: CASSQDRGSQPQHF
J gene: TRBJ2-3; D gene: .; V gene: TRBV7-3; clone size: .; CDR3 DNA: TGTGCCAGCAGCCCTTCCTGGGCCGCAGATACGCAGTATTTT; CDR3 protein: CASSPSWAADTQYF
J gene: TRBJ1-1; D gene: TRBD1; V gene: TRBV7-8; clone size: few; CDR3 DNA: TGTGCCAGCAGCCGTACGGGAGACAGGGCTGAAGCTTTCTTT; CDR3 protein: CASSRTGDRAEAFF
J gene: TRBJ2-7; D gene: TRBD1; V gene: TRBV6-2/TRBV6-3; clone size: .; CDR3 DNA: TGTGCCAGCAGTTCTCGTCCGGGACAGGAAAGCCACGAGCAGTACTTC; CDR3 protein: CASSSRPGQESHEQYF
J gene: TRBJ2-1; D gene: .; V gene: TRBV20-1; clone size: few; CDR3 DNA: TGCAGTGCTTACCCTCTAGGGCGGCCCAATGAGCAGTTCTTC; CDR3 protein: CSAYPLGRPNEQFF
J gene: TRBJ2-3; D gene: .; V gene: TRBV2; clone size: .; CDR3 DNA: TGTGCCAGTATAACCAATAGCGGAAGAGCAGATACGCAGTATTTT; CDR3 protein: CASITNSGRADTQYF
J gene: TRBJ1-4; D gene: TRBD1; V gene: TRBV20-1; clone size: .; CDR3 DNA: TGCAGTGCGCCCAGGGGGTCAGGGTCTAATGAAAAACTGTTTTTT; CDR3 protein: CSAPRGSGSNEKLFF
J gene: TRBJ2-7; D gene: TRBD2; V gene: TRBV5-1; clone size: few; CDR3 DNA: TGCGCCAGCAGCCCTATAGCGGGGGGCCCCTACGAGCAGTACTTC; CDR3 protein: CASSPIAGGPYEQYF
J gene: TRBJ2-7; D gene: TRBD1; V gene: TRBV4-3; clone size: few; CDR3 DNA: TGCGCCAGCAGCCAAGACCGGACAGGGGGCTACGAGCAGTACTTC; CDR3 protein: CASSQDRTGGYEQYF
J gene: TRBJ2-1; D gene: .; V gene: TRBV14; clone size: few; CDR3 DNA: TGTGCCAGCAGCCAAGGTCCAGTCGCCTGGGGTGGCGATGAGCAGTTCTTC; CDR3 protein: CASSQGPVAWGGDEQFF